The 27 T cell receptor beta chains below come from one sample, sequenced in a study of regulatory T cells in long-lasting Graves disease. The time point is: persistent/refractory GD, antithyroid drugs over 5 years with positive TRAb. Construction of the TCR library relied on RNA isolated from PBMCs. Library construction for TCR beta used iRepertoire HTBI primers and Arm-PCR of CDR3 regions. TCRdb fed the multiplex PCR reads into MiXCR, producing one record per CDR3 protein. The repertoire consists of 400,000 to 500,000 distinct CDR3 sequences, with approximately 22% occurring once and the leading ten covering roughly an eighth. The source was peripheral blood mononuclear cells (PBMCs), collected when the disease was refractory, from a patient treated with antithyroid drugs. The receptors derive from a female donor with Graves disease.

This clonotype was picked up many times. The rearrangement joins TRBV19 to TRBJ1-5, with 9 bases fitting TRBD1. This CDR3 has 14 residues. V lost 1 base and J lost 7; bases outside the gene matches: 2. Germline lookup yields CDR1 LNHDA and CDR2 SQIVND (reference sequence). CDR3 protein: CASSIGQGGQPQHF. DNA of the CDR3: TGTGCCAGTAGTATAGGACAGGGGGGCCAGCCCCAGCATTTT.

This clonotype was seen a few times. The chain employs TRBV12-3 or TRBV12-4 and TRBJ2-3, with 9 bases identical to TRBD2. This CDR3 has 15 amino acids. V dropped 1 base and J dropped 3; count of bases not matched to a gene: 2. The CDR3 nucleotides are TGTGCCAGCAGTTTAGGTAGCGGGAGAACAGATACGCAGTATTTT. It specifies CASSLGSGRTDTQYF.

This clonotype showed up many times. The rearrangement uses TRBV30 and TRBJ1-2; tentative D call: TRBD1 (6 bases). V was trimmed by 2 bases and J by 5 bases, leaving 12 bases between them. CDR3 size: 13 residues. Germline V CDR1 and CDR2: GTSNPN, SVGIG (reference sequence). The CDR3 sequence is CAWSLGQGYGYTF. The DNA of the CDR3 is TGTGCCTGGAGTTTAGGGCAGGGGTATGGCTACACCTTC.

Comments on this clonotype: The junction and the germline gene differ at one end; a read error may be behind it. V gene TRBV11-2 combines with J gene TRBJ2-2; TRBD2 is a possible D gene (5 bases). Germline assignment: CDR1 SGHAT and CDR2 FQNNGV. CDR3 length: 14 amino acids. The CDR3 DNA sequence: TGTGCCAGCAGCTTAGCGCCGGAGGTCGGGGAGCTGTTCTTT. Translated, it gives CASSLAPEVGELFF.

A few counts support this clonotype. For the CDR3, the DNA is TGTGCCAGCAGCCAGGGCTTTGTGAGCTCTGGAAACACCATATATTTT. As protein: CASSQGFVSSGNTIYF. V usage is TRBV14 and J usage is TRBJ1-3, with D unresolved. Trimming left V 3 bases short and J 0 bases short, with 12 bases between. This CDR3 region has 16 residues. Germline V gene data show CDR1 as SGHDN and CDR2 as FVKESK.

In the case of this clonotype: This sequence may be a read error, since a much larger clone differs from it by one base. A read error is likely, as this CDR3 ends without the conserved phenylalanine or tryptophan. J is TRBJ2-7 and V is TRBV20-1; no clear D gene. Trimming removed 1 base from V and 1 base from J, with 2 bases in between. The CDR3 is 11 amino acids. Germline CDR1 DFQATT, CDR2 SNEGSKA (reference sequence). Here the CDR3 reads CSARVSYEQYL. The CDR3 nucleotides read TGCAGTGCTAGAGTGTCCTACGAGCAGTACCTC.

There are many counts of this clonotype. The CDR3 region has the DNA TGTGCCAGCCGCGTCGGGTCCACTGAAGCTTTCTTT. This encodes CASRVGSTEAFF. The chain uses TRBV28 and TRBJ1-1; unclear D gene. There are 12 residues in the CDR3. CDR1 is MDHEN, CDR2 SYDVKM, per germline. Trimming stripped 8 bases from V and 4 bases from J, with 11 bases between.

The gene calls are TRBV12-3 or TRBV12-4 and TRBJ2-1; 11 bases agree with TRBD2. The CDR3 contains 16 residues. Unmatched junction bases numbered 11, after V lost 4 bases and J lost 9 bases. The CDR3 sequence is CASSSSTSGSLSEQFF. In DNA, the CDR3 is TGTGCCAGCAGTTCATCTACTAGCGGGAGTTTGAGTGAGCAGTTCTTC.

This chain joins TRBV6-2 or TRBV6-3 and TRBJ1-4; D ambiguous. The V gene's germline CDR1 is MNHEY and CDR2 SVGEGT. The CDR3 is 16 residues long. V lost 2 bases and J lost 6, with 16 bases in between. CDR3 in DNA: TGTGCCAGCAGTTACCCCGCCGGGTCGGTCGATGAAAAACTGTTTTTT. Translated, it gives CASSYPAGSVDEKLFF.

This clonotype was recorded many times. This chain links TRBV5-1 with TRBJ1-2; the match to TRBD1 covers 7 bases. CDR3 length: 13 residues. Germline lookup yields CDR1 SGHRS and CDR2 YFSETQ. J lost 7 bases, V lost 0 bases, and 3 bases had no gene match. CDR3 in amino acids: CASSLDYRGGYTF. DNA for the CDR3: TGCGCCAGCAGCTTGGACTACAGGGGTGGCTACACCTTC. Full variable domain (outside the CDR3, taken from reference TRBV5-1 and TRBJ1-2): KAGVTQTPRYLIKTRGQQVTLSCSPISGHRSVSWYQQTPGQGLQFLFEYFSETQRNKGNFPGRFSGRQFSNSRSEMNVSTLELGDSALYLCASSLDYRGGYTFGSGTRLTVV.

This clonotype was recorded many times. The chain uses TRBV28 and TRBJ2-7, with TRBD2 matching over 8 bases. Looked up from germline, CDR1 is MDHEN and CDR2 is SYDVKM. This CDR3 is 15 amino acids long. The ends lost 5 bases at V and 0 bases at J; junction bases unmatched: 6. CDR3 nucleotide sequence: TGTGCCAGCAGTCCCGGAGCGGGAGTCTCCTACGAGCAGTACTTC. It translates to CASSPGAGVSYEQYF.

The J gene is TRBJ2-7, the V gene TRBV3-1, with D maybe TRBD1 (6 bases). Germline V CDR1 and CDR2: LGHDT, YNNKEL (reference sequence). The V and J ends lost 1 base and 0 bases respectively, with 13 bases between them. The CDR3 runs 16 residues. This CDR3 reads CASSQADGTHSYEQYF. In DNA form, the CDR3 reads TGTGCCAGCAGCCAAGCTGACGGGACACACTCCTACGAGCAGTACTTC.

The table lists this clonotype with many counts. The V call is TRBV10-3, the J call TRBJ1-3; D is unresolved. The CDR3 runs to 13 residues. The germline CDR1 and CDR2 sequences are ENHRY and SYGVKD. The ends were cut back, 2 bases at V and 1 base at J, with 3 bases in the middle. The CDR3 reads CAISEESGNTIYF. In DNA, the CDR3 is TGTGCCATCAGTGAGGAGTCTGGAAACACCATATATTTT.

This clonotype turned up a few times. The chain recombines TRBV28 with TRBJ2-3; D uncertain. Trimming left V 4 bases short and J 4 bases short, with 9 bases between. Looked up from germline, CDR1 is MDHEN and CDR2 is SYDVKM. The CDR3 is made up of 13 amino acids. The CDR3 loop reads CASSYGSSDTQYF. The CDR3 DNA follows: TGTGCCAGCAGTTATGGCAGCTCAGATACGCAGTATTTT.

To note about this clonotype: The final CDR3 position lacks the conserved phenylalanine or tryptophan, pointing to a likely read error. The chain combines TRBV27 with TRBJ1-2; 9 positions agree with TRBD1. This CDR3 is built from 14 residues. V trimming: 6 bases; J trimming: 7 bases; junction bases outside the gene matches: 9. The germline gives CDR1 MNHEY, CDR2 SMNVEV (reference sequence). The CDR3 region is CASRGMGQGGGYTL. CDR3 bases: TGTGCCAGCAGGGGGATGGGACAGGGAGGTGGCTACACCCTC.

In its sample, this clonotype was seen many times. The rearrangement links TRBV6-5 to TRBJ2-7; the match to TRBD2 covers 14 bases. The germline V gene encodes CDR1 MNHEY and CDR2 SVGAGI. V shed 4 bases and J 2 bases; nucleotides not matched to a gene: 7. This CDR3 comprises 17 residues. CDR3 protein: CASSSGTSGSSPYEQYF. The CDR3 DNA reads TGTGCCAGCAGTTCCGGGACTAGCGGGAGTTCCCCCTACGAGCAGTACTTC.

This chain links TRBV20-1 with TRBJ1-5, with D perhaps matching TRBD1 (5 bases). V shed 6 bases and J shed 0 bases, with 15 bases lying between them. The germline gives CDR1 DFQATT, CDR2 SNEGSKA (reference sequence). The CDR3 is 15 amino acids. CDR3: CSAFKQDNSNQPQHF. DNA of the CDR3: TGCAGTGCATTTAAACAGGACAATAGCAATCAGCCCCAGCATTTT.

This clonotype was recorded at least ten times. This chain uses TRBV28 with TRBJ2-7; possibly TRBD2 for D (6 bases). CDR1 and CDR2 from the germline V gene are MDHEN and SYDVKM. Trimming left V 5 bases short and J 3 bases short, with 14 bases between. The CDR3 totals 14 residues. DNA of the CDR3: TGTGCCAGCAGTCCACCCGTGACTAGCTACGAGCAGTACTTC. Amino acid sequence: CASSPPVTSYEQYF.

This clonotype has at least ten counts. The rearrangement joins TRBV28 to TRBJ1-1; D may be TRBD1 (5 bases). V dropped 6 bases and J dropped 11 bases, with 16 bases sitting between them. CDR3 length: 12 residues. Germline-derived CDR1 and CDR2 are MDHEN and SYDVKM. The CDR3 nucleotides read TGTGCCAGCAGGGGGACCGCTGCTGGGGCTTTCTTT. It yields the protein CASRGTAAGAFF.

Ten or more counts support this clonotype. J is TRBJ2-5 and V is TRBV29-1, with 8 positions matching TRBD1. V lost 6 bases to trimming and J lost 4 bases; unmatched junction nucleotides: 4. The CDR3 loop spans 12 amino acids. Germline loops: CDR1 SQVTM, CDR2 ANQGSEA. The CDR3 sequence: CSVGRGRETQYF. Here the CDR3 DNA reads TGCAGCGTGGGCAGGGGGCGAGAGACCCAGTACTTC.

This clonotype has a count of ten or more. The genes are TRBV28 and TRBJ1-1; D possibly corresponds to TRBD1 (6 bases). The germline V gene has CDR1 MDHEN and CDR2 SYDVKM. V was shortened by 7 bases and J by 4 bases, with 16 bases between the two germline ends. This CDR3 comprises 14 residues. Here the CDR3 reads CASILQGGGTEAFF. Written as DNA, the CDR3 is TGTGCCAGCATCTTACAGGGTGGGGGCACTGAAGCTTTCTTT.

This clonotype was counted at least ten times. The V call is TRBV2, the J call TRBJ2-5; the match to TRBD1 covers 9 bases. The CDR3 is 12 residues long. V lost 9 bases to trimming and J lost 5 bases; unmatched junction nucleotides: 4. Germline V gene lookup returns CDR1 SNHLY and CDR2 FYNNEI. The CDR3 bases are TGTGCCAGTGGGACAGGGCTGGAGACCCAGTACTTC. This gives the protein CASGTGLETQYF.

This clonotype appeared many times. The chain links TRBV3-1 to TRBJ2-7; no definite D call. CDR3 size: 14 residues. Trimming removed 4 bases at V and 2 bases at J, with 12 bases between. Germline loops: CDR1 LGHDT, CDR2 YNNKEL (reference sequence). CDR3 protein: CASSRRTDTYEQYF. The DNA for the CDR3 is TGTGCCAGCAGCCGGCGGACGGATACCTACGAGCAGTACTTC.

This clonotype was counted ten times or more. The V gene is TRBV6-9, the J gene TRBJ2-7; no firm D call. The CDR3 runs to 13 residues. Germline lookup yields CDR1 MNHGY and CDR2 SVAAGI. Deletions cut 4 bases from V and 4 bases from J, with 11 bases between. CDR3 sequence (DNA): TGTGCCAGCAGTTTCCGTATAGAGTACGAGCAGTACTTC. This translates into CASSFRIEYEQYF.

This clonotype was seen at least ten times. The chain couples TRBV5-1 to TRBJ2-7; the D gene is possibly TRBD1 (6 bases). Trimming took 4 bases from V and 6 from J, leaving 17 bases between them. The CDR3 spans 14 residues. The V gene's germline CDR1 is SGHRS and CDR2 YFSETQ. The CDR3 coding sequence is TGCGCCAGCAGCACCGACAGGCTGGGCGGCGAGCAGTACTTC. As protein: CASSTDRLGGEQYF.

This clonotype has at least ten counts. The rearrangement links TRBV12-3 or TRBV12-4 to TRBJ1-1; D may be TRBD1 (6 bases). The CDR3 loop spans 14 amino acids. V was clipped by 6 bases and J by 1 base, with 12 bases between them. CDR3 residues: CASSFNRENTEAFF. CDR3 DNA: TGTGCCAGCAGCTTTAACAGGGAGAACACTGAAGCTTTCTTT.

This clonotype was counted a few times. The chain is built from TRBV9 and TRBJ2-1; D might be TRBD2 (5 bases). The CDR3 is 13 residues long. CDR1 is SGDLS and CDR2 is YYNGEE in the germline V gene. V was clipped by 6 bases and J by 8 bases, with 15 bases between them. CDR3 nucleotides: TGTGCCAGCACCGGAGGCCTCCCCGATGAGCAGTTCTTC. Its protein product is CASTGGLPDEQFF. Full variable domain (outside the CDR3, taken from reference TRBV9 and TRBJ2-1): DSGVTQTPKHLITATGQRVTLRCSPRSGDLSVYWYQQSLDQGLQFLIQYYNGEERAKGNILERFSAQQFPDLHSELNLSSLELGDSALYFCASTGGLPDEQFFGPGTRLTVL.